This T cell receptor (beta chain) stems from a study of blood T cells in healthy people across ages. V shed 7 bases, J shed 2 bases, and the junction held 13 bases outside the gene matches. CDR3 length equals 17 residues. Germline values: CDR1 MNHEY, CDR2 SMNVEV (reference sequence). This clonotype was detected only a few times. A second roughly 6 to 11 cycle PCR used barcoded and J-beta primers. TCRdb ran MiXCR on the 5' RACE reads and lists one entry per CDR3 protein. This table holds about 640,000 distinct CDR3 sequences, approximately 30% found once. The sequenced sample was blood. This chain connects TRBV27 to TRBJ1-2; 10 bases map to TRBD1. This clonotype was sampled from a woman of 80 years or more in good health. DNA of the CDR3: TGTGCCAGCACCAGCTTGGGAGGGGACAGGGGCAACTATGGCTACACCTTC. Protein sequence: CASTSLGGDRGNYGYTF.